The 6 T cell receptor beta chains below all came from one sample that was sequenced in a study of T cell responses to AZD1222 COVID-19 vaccine. The table came from immunoSEQ multiplex PCR; TCRdb's copy has only in-frame clones and leaves some out. The repertoire consists of under 150,000 clones, with roughly nine tenths occurring once and the leading ten covering under 2%. This specimen was peripheral blood, taken 28 days after the second AZD1222 dose. The receptors come from an adult who received the AZD1222 COVID-19 vaccine.

This chain connects TRBV2 to TRBJ1-1; TRBD1 is a possible D gene (5 bases). V shed 3 bases and J shed 2 bases, with 10 bases lying between them. Germline lookup yields CDR1 SNHLY and CDR2 FYNNEI. CDR3 length equals 14 residues. This CDR3 reads CASSDWQGNTEAFF. The CDR3 coding sequence is TGTGCCAGCAGTGACTGGCAGGGCAACACTGAAGCTTTCTTT.

The chain links TRBV7-9 to TRBJ2-6, with 13 bases lining up with TRBD2. After removal of 5 bases from V and 0 bases from J, the junction contained 1 base not matched to a gene. CDR1 and CDR2 (germline): SEHNR, FQNEAQ (reference sequence). This CDR3 comprises 17 residues. This chain's CDR3 is CASSTSGGASGANVLTF. CDR3 nucleotides: TGTGCCAGCAGCACTAGCGGGGGGGCCTCTGGGGCCAACGTCCTGACTTTC.

V gene TRBV24-1 combines with J gene TRBJ2-3, with 7 positions matching TRBD1. The CDR3 is 16 amino acids. The V and J ends lost 4 bases and 3 bases, in that order; junction bases with no gene match: 9. Germline CDR1 KGHDR, CDR2 SFDVKD. CDR3 sequence (DNA): TGTGCCACCAGTGAGCTACGGACAGGAGGAACAGATACGCAGTATTTT. This codes for CATSELRTGGTDTQYF.

The rearrangement uses TRBV19 and TRBJ2-2; 10 bases fit TRBD1. The CDR3 is 15 amino acids. Germline CDR1 and CDR2: LNHDA and SQIVND (reference sequence). Trimming at V came to 8 bases and at J to 6 bases, leaving 9 bases not matched to a gene. CDR3 amino acids: CASSWTGGSSGELFF. In nucleotides, the CDR3 is TGTGCCAGTTCGTGGACAGGGGGATCGTCCGGGGAGCTGTTTTTT.

V gene TRBV20-1 combines with J gene TRBJ2-5; D may match TRBD1 or TRBD2 (5 bases each). This CDR3 is 12 amino acids long. Germline loops: CDR1 DFQATT, CDR2 SNEGSKA (reference sequence). Trimming shortened V by 3 bases and J by 3 bases, and 8 bases separated the two germline ends. The CDR3 nucleotides are TGCAGTGCTAGTTTGGGGGAAGAGACCCAGTACTTC. Translation: CSASLGEETQYF.

This clone was seen once. The CDR3 nucleotides read TGTGCCAGCAGTCCAATGGACAGCTCTAAGTATCAGCCCCAGCATTTT. As protein: CASSPMDSSKYQPQHF. V gene TRBV28 combines with J gene TRBJ1-5; perhaps TRBD1 as D (6 bases). CDR3 size: 16 residues. Germline CDR1 and CDR2: MDHEN and SYDVKM. V lost 5 bases and J 5 bases, leaving 19 bases between the germline ends.